The clone carrying this T cell receptor (beta chain) was counted only a few times. Its cognate antigen is unknown. V was clipped by 3 bases and J by 5 bases; unmatched bases: 5. Germline V gives CDR1 SGHTA, CDR2 FQGNSA. This CDR3 has 15 residues. A second PCR, run for roughly 7 to 11 cycles, used a sample-barcoded 5' primer plus a J-beta primer mix. Individual samples furnished no less than 3 million CDR3-containing paired-end reads apiece. From the 5' RACE reads, TCRdb called clonotypes with MiXCR, one entry per CDR3 protein. The sample consists of around 1,600,000 distinct CDR3 sequences, around 40% of them appearing once. In terms of origin and age, donors were healthy Caucasian individuals from Russia aged roughly 6 to 95. The data are from a study of blood T cells in healthy people across ages. Overall study findings and caveats: Roughly linear declines in TCR beta diversity per million T cells occurred with age.

The genes are TRBV7-2 and TRBJ2-5, with TRBD2 matching 11 bases. This receptor was obtained from a woman younger than 30 in good health. What was sequenced was blood. The CDR3 DNA is TGTGCCAGCAGCTTCCCGACTAGCGGGGCCGAGACCCAGTACTTC. Its protein is CASSFPTSGAETQYF.